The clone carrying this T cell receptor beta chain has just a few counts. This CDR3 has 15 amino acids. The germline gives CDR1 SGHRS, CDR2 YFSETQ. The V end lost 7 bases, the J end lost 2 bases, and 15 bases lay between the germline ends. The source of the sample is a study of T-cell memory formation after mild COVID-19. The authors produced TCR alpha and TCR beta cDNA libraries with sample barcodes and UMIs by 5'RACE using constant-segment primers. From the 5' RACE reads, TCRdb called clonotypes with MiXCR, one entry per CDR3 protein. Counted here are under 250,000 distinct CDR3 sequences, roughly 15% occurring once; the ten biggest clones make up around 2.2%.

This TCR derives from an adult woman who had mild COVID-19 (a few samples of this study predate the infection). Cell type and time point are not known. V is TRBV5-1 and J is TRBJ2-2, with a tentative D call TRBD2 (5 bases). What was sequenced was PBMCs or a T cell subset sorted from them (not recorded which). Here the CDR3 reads CASFPNSVNTGELFF. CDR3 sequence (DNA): TGCGCCAGCTTCCCTAATAGCGTAAACACCGGGGAGCTGTTTTTT.